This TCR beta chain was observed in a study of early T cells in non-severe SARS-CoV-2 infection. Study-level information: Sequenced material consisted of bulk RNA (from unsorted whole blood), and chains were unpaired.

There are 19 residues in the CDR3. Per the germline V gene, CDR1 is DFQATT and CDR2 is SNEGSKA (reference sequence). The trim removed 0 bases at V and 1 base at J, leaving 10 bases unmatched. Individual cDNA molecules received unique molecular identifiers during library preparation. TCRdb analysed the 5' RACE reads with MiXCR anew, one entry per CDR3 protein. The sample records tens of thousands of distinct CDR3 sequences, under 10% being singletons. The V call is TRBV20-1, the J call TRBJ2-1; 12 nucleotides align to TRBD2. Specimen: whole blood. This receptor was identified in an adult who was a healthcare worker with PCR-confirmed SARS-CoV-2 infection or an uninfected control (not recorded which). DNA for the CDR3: TGCAGTGCTAGAGATGAAGGGACTAGCGGGCTCCTTTCCTACAATGAGCAGTTCTTC. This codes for CSARDEGTSGLLSYNEQFF.